This TCR beta chain is drawn from a study of graft-versus-host responses after intestinal transplantation. On this clone: The antigen is undetermined.

Here immunoSEQ multiplex PCR was the method, and the copy in TCRdb shows in-frame clones only, minus some. The repertoire includes 80,000 to 100,000 clones, more than 85% of them detected once, and 0.15% to 0.2% sits in the top ten. Trimming took off 0 bases at V and 5 bases at J, with 11 bases between the two ends. In germline, CDR1 is LNHNV, CDR2 YYDKDF (reference sequence). This CDR3 comprises 15 residues. The chain uses TRBV15 and TRBJ1-5, with a possible D match to TRBD1 (6 bases). This material consisted of unstimulated CD4+ T cells sorted from spleen or lymph node cells, taken before intestinal transplant. This clonotype was obtained from a human donor who received an intestinal transplant. This chain's CDR3 is CATSRDGQSYQPQHF. CDR3 DNA: TGTGCCACCAGCAGAGATGGACAGTCCTATCAGCCCCAGCATTTT.